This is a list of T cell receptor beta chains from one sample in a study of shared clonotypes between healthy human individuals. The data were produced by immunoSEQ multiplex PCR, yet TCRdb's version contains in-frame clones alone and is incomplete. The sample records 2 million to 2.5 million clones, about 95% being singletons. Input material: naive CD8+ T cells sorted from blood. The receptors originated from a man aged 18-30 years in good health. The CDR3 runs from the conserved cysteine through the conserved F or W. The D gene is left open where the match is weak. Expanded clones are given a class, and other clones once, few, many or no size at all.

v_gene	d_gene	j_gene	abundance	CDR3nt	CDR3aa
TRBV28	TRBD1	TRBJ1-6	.	TGTGCCAGCAGAGAGGGACAGAAATATAATTCACCCCTCCACTTT	CASREGQKYNSPLHF
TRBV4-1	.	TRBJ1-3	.	TGCGCCAGCAGCCAAGACAGGGAGTGGGACACCATATATTTT	CASSQDREWDTIYF
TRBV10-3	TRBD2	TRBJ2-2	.	TGTGCCATCAGTGAGTCCCTATCGGGAGGGGCCCGAGACGGGGAGCTGTTTTTT	CAISESLSGGARDGELFF
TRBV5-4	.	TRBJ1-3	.	TGTGCCAGCAGCTTGGGTCTGGTCTCTGGAAACACCATATATTTT	CASSLGLVSGNTIYF
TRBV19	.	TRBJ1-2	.	TGTGCCAGTAGCCCCACCCCGGGCGCCTATGGCTACACCTTC	CASSPTPGAYGYTF
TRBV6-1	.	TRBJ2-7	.	TGTGCCAGCAGCGAAAAATCAGGGATATTGACCTACGAGCAGTACTTC	CASSEKSGILTYEQYF
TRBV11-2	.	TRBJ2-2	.	TGTGCCAGCAGCTTAGATCCCCGGGCCGGGGAGCTGTTTTTT	CASSLDPRAGELFF
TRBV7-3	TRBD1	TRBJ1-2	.	TGTGCCAGCAGTCCCGGGACAGGGAAGGGCTACACCTTC	CASSPGTGKGYTF
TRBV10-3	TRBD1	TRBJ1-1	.	TGTGCCATCAGTGAACCAGGGGGCTACACTGAAGCTTTCTTT	CAISEPGGYTEAFF
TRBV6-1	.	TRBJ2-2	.	TGTGCCAGCAGTGAAGCGGTGGCCCGAACCGGGGAGCTGTTTTTT	CASSEAVARTGELFF
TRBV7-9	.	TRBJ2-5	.	TGTGCCAGCACCGCCGGGCCCCGGGAGACCCAGTACTTC	CASTAGPRETQYF
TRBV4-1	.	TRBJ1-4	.	TGCGCCAGCAGCCAGGGGTCAGAAAAACTGTTTTTT	CASSQGSEKLFF
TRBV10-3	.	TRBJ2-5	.	TGTGCCATCAGAAGAGACCAAGAGACCCAGTACTTC	CAIRRDQETQYF
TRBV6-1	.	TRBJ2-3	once	TGTGCCAGCAGTGAGCGAAGGGGGACAGATACGCAGTATTTT	CASSERRGTDTQYF
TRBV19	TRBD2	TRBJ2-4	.	TGTGCCAGTAGTCCGCGGGAGGCCCACATTCAGTACTTC	CASSPREAHIQYF
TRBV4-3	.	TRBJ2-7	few	TGCGCCAGCAGCCAAGATTCGGGGAACGAGCAGTACTTC	CASSQDSGNEQYF
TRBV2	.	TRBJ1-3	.	TGTGCCAGCAAAGGGAGGCGAAACACCATATATTTT	CASKGRRNTIYF
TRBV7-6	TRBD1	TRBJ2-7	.	TGTGCCAGCAGCTTAGGTTCGCAGGGGGCCTACGAGCAGTACTTC	CASSLGSQGAYEQYF
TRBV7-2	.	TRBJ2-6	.	TGTGCCAGCAGCTTAGCTTCCATGAACGGTATCCCCGCTGGGGCCAACGTCCTGACTTTC	CASSLASMNGIPAGANVLTF
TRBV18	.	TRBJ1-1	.	TGTGCCAGCTCACCACCAGATTTGAGGGGAGGGGACACTGAAGCTTTCTTT	CASSPPDLRGGDTEAFF
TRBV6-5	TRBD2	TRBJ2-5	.	TGTGCCAGCGGATTCGGGGGGGGAGAAGAGACCCAGTACTTC	CASGFGGGEETQYF
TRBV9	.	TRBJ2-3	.	TGTGCCAGCAGCGAAAGGAGTGGGGTCGCGCAGTATTTT	CASSERSGVAQYF
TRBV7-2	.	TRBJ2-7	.	TGTGCCAGCAGCTTCTACGTGGGGCCCTACGAGCAGTACTTC	CASSFYVGPYEQYF
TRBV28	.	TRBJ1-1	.	TGTGCCAGCAGTTTATTTGGGAACACTGAAGCTTTCTTT	CASSLFGNTEAFF
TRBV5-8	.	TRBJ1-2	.	TGTGCCAGCAGCCGAATGACAGCAGGCTATGGCTACACCTTC	CASSRMTAGYGYTF
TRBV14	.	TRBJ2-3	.	TGTGCCAGCACCCCCTGGGACGGACGGCAGTATTTT	CASTPWDGRQYF
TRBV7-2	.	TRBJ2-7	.	TGTGCCAGCAGCTTAGTGTACCAGGTGGAGCAGTACTTC	CASSLVYQVEQYF
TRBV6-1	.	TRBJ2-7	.	TGTGCCAGCAGTGATGTGGGGAGCTCCTACGAGCAGTACTTC	CASSDVGSSYEQYF
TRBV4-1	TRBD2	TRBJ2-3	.	TGCGCCAGCAGCCAACTTAGCGGGGGCGGGACAGATACGCAGTATTTT	CASSQLSGGGTDTQYF
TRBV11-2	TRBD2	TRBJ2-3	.	TGTGCCAGCAGCCCCTCCAGCGGGGGGGCCGATACGCAGTATTTT	CASSPSSGGADTQYF
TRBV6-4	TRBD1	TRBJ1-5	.	TGTGCCAGCAGCGCGGACAGGGGGCACCAGCCCCAGCATTTT	CASSADRGHQPQHF
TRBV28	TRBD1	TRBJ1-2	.	TGTGCCAGCAGTTTATCGCAGGGGGCGATTAGTCTATTGGGCTACACCTTC	CASSLSQGAISLLGYTF
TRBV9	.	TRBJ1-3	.	TGTGCCAGCAGCGTAGGCGGGGGAGGCTCTGGAAACACCATATATTTT	CASSVGGGGSGNTIYF
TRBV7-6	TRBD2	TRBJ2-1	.	TGTGCCAGCAGCCGGGGACTAGCGGGGAAGGATGAGCAGTTCTTC	CASSRGLAGKDEQFF
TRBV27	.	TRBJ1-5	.	TGTGCCAGCGGCCGGGACGGCCGCCAGCCCCAGCATTTT	CASGRDGRQPQHF
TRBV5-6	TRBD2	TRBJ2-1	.	TGTGCCAGCAGCTTGTCACTAGCGGGATATGAGCAGTTCTTC	CASSLSLAGYEQFF
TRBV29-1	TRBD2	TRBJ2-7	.	TGCAGCGTTATCCAGCGGGAGGGCTACGAGCAGTACTTC	CSVIQREGYEQYF
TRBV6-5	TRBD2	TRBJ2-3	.	TGTGCCAGCAGTTACGCGGCAGCGGGGGAGGATACGCAGTATTTT	CASSYAAAGEDTQYF
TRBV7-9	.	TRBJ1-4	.	TGTGCCAGCAGCCCGGGGGGGGATGAAAAACTGTTTTTT	CASSPGGDEKLFF
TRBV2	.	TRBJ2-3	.	TGTGCCAGCAGTGAAGGAGGGTGGACACGGTGGGCTTTT	CASSEGGWTRWAF